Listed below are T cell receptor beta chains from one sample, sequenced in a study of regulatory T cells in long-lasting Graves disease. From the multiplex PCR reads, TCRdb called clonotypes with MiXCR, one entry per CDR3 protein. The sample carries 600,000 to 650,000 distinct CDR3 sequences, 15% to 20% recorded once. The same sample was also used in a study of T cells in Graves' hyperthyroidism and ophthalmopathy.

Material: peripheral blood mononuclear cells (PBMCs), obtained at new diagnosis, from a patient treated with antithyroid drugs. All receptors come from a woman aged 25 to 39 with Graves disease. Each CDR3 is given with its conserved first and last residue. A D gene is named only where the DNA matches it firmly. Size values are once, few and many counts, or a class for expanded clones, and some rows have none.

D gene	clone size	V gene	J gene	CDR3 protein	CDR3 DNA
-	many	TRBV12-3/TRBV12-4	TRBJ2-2	CASTAGTDTGELFF	TGTGCCAGCACGGCGGGAACGGACACCGGGGAGCTGTTTTTT
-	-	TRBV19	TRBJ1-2	CASSIDQRPENYGYTF	TGTGCCAGTAGTATAGATCAACGTCCAGAAAACTATGGCTACACCTTC
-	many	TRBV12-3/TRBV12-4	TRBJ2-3	CASSLAQVTDTQYF	TGTGCCAGCAGTTTAGCCCAGGTGACAGATACGCAGTATTTT
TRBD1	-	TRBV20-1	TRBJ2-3	CSANRGSTDTQYF	TGCAGCGCAAACAGGGGTAGCACAGATACGCAGTATTTT
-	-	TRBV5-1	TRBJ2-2	CASSLLGAAGELFF	TGCGCCAGCAGCTTGTTGGGGGCCGCCGGGGAGCTGTTTTTT
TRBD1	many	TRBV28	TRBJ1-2	CASRAAGGTGEYGYTF	TGTGCCAGCAGGGCAGCGGGAGGGACAGGGGAGTATGGCTACACCTTC
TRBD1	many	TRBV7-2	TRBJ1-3	CASRTGAGNTIYF	TGTGCCAGCAGGACAGGGGCTGGAAACACCATATATTTT
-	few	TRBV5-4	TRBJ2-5	CASSLGQSQETQYF	TGTGCCAGCAGCTTGGGACAGTCCCAAGAGACCCAGTACTTC
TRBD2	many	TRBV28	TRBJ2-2	CASTPTQGSGRGSTGELFF	TGTGCCAGCACTCCCACCCAAGGTAGCGGGAGAGGGAGCACCGGGGAGCTGTTTTTT
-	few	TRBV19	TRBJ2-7	CASSRRSISGDIVGYEQYF	TGTGCCAGTAGTAGAAGGAGTATAAGCGGGGACATAGTGGGCTACGAGCAGTACTTC
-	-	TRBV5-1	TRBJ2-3	CASSLVGINTDTQYF	TGCGCCAGCAGCTTGGTAGGGATTAACACAGATACGCAGTATTTT
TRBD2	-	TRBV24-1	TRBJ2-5	CATSDLYYETSGGRETQYF	TGTGCCACCAGTGATCTCTACTACGAGACTAGCGGTGGGAGGGAGACCCAGTACTTC
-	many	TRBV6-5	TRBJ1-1	CASSYSAEAFF	TGTGCCAGCAGTTACTCCGCTGAAGCTTTCTTT